The rows below give T cell receptor beta chains drawn from one sample of a study of glioma-infiltrating T cells. TCRdb called the multiplex PCR reads again in MiXCR, with one record for every CDR3 protein. The sample consists of about 99,000 distinct CDR3 sequences, under 30% of them appearing once. The sample consisted of glioma tissue, nonneoplastic brain tissue, or PBMCs (not recorded which). These receptor sequences come from a human donor with low-grade glioma or glioblastoma, undergoing nonglioma brain surgery, or in good health (not recorded which). The CDR3 runs from the conserved cysteine through the conserved F or W. D genes are given only for firm matches. Clone sizes are given selectively: once, few, many, or a class where the clone is expanded.

TGCAGCGGAATCCCCGGGACTCACGGCTACACCTTC CSGIPGTHGYTF TRBV20-1 many TRBJ1-2 NA
TGTGCCAGCAGCTTAGGACTAGCGGGGAGACGAAGCAATGAGCAGTTCTTC CASSLGLAGRRSNEQFF TRBV7-8 NA TRBJ2-1 TRBD2
TGTGCCAGCAGCCCAAACGGCCCCATGAACACTGAAGCTTTCTTT CASSPNGPMNTEAFF TRBV3-1 NA TRBJ1-1 NA
TGCAGTGCTAGAGCTAGCACCACAGATACGCAGTATTTT CSARASTTDTQYF TRBV20-1 many TRBJ2-3 NA
TGCAGTGCTCCCCCGGGCGCCCAAGAGACCCAGTACTTC CSAPPGAQETQYF TRBV20-1 few TRBJ2-5 NA
TGTGCCAGCAGTTATCAGGACCCAACTAATGAAAAACTGTTTTTT CASSYQDPTNEKLFF TRBV2 many TRBJ1-4 NA
TGTGCCAGCAGCCGAGACAAGGCTAACTATGGCTACACCTTC CASSRDKANYGYTF TRBV7-9 many TRBJ1-2 NA
TGCAGTGCAGGATCCCTCCCGGGGCAAACCTACAATGAGCAGTTCTTC CSAGSLPGQTYNEQFF TRBV20-1 many TRBJ2-1 NA
TGCGCCAGCAGCCAAGATGGGAAATCGACAGCGAACACTGAAGCTTTCTTT CASSQDGKSTANTEAFF TRBV4-1 NA TRBJ1-1 NA
TGCAGCGTTGGGCCCAGACTAGCGGAGACCCAGTACTTC CSVGPRLAETQYF TRBV29-1 few TRBJ2-5 TRBD2
TGTGCCAGCTCACCGGATTTGAACACTGAAGCTTTCTTT CASSPDLNTEAFF TRBV18 many TRBJ1-1 NA
TGTGCTAGCGAGATAAAACACCGGGCCTACAATTCACCCCTCCACTTT CASEIKHRAYNSPLHF TRBV12-5 NA TRBJ1-6 NA
TGTGCCAGCAGTTTGTCAGGGGCAGGGAACTATGGCTACACCTTC CASSLSGAGNYGYTF TRBV12-3/TRBV12-4 few TRBJ1-2 NA
TGTGCCAGCAGCTCATACGGGACTAGCACAGATACGCAGTATTTT CASSSYGTSTDTQYF TRBV7-8 NA TRBJ2-3 NA
TGTGCCAGCAGTGAAGGAGGGGGGGAAAAACTGTTTTTT CASSEGGGEKLFF TRBV25-1 many TRBJ1-4 NA
TGTGCCACCAGCAGAGATTTACTGAACACTGAAGCTTTCTTT CATSRDLLNTEAFF TRBV15 many TRBJ1-1 NA
TGTGCCAGCAGCTTAATGGGGAAACAAGAGACCCAGTACTTC CASSLMGKQETQYF TRBV11-3 NA TRBJ2-5 NA
TGCAGTGCTAGACGATTGTCTAGGGGGTACCAAGAGACCCAGTACTTC CSARRLSRGYQETQYF TRBV20-1 many TRBJ2-5 NA
TGTGCCAGCACCCCTTCTGTGGGTCTAAGTCAGCCCCAGCATTTT CASTPSVGLSQPQHF TRBV27 many TRBJ1-5 NA
TGTGCCAGCAGACCGCAAGGGACCGCCGGAGTAAACATTCAGTACTTC CASRPQGTAGVNIQYF TRBV7-3 NA TRBJ2-4 NA
TGTGCCAGTAAAAGACCGACAGACCAAAACATTCAGTACTTC CASKRPTDQNIQYF TRBV19 NA TRBJ2-4 NA
TGTGCCAGCAGAAATCCGAACACCGGGGAGCTGTTTTTT CASRNPNTGELFF TRBV4-2 NA TRBJ2-2 NA
TGTGCCACCAGCATTAAGCAGATCAACACAGATACGCAGTATTTT CATSIKQINTDTQYF TRBV15 many TRBJ2-3 NA
TGTGCCAGCAGCTTAGGACTAGCAAACGCAGACACGCAGTATTTT CASSLGLANADTQYF TRBV5-6 NA TRBJ2-3 TRBD2
TGTGCCAGCAGTGCTGTTAGACAGGGTGTCACTGAAGCTTTCTTT CASSAVRQGVTEAFF TRBV27 many TRBJ1-1 TRBD1
TGTGCCAGCAGCGTAGGCCCCTACTCGCCCACAGATACGCAGTATTTT CASSVGPYSPTDTQYF TRBV9 few TRBJ2-3 NA
TGTGCCATCAGTGGTCAATCCTCAGGGCAAGAGACCCAGTACTTC CAISGQSSGQETQYF TRBV10-3 few TRBJ2-5 NA
TGTGCCTGGAGTCCAGGGGCCGAGACCCAGTACTTC CAWSPGAETQYF TRBV30 few TRBJ2-5 NA
TGTGCCAGCAGCGGGACAGGGACAAATTCACCCCTCCACTTT CASSGTGTNSPLHF TRBV7-8 many TRBJ1-6 TRBD1
TGCAGTGCTAGAGATTCACGGCTCTATGGCTACACCTTC CSARDSRLYGYTF TRBV20-1 many TRBJ1-2 NA
TGTGCCACCAGTGATTCGGGGGGCCCCTACAATGAGCAGTTCTTC CATSDSGGPYNEQFF TRBV24-1 many TRBJ2-1 NA
TGTGCCAGTATAGGGGCCGGTCGTTATGGCTACACCTTC CASIGAGRYGYTF TRBV6-1 many TRBJ1-2 NA
TGTGCCGGCCGAGGAGGGGGCGAGCAGTACTTC CAGRGGGEQYF TRBV25-1 many TRBJ2-7 NA
TGTGCCAGCAGCTTATCGACCGGGGAGCTGTTTTTT CASSLSTGELFF TRBV7-9 few TRBJ2-2 NA
TGCAGCGTTGCCCGACAAGCCGACTACAATGAGCAGTTCTTC CSVARQADYNEQFF TRBV29-1 many TRBJ2-1 NA
TGTGCCAGCAGTAAGGGGGCGAATCAGCCCCAGAATTTT CASSKGANQPQNF TRBV7-3 NA TRBJ1-5 TRBD1